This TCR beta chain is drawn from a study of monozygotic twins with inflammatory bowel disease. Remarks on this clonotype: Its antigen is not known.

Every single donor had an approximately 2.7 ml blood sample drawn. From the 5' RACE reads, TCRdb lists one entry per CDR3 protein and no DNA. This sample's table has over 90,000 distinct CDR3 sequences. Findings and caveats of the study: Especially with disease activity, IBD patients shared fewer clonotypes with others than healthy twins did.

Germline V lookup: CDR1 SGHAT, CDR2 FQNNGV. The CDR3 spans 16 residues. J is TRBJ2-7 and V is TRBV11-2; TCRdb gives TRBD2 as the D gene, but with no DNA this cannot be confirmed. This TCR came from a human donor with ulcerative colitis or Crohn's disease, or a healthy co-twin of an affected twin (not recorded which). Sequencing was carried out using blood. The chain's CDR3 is CASSPGPPPNSYEQYF. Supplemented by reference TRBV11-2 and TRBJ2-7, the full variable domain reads EAGVAQSPRYKIIEKRQSVAFWCNPISGHATLYWYQQILGQGPKLLIQFQNNGVVDDSQLPKDRFSAERLKGVDSTLKIQPAKLEDSAVYLCASSPGPPPNSYEQYFGPGTRLTVT.